The entry below describes one T cell receptor beta chain. These data originate in a study of blood T cell repertoires in COVID-19. Profiling relied on immunoSEQ multiplex PCR, and the TCRdb table lists in-frame clones only, not all of them. The table has about 300,000 clones, more than 85% seen once. Sequencing input: peripheral blood. The sequence derives from a man aged 70 or older with acute or convalescent COVID-19.

CDR3 region: CASSLRLAGRTDTQYF. As DNA, the CDR3 is TGTGCCAGCAGCTTAAGGCTAGCGGGGAGGACAGATACGCAGTATTTT. V usage is TRBV7-2 and J usage is TRBJ2-3; TRBD2 matches 9 bases. The length of the CDR3 is 16 residues. Germline values: CDR1 SGHTA, CDR2 FQGNSA. Trimming at V came to 2 bases and at J to 3 bases, leaving 6 bases not matched to a gene.